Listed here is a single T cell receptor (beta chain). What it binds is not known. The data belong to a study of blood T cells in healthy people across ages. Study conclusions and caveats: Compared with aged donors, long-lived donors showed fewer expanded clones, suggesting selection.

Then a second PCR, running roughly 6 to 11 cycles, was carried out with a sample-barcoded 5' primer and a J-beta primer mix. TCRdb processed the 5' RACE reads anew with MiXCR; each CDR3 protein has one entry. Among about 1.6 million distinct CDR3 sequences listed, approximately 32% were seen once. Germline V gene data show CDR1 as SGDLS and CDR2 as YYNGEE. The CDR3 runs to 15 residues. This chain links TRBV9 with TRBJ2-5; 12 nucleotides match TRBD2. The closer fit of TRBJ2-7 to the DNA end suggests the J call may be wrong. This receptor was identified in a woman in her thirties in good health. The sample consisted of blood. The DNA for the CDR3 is TGTGCCAGCAGCCCTCCGGGACTAGCGGGTCGCGAGCAGTACTTC. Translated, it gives CASSPPGLAGREQYF.